This note documents a single TCR beta chain sequence. The J segment lost 8 bases and the V segment lost 1 base, leaving 7 bases of the junction unmatched. The germline CDR1 and CDR2 sequences are MGHRA and YSYEKL. CDR3 size: 16 residues. Only in-frame clones appear in the TCRdb table, and some are missing; sequencing was by immunoSEQ multiplex PCR. The data show approximately 110,000 clones, with around 90% seen just once and roughly 1.5% held by the top ten. The entry originates in a study of T cells after somatic rescue of genetic block. This receptor was taken from a young woman. The gene calls are TRBV4-1 and TRBJ2-3; 12 bases are shared with TRBD2. Source material: peripheral blood mononuclear cells (PBMCs). CDR3 residues: CASSQVPSGGAPTQYF. Written as DNA, the CDR3 is TGCGCCAGCAGCCAAGTACCTAGCGGGGGGGCCCCTACGCAGTATTTT.